These 9 T cell receptor beta chains were sequenced from one sample in a study of tissue T cells after allogeneic stem cell transplantation. The data were produced by immunoSEQ multiplex PCR, yet TCRdb's version contains in-frame clones alone and is incomplete. This table holds 48,000 or so clones, roughly 73% found once. The specimen sequenced was sorted cells pooled from one or two spleens. Source of these receptors: a pool of C57BL/6 mice in good health.

Note on this clone: Any gene name here is a mouse gene name. The read stops 1 residue short of the end of the CDR3; the missing end is completed from the germline J gene. The V and J genes are TRBV16 and TRBJ2-5; D is possibly TRBD2 (7 bases). This CDR3 is 14 amino acids long. The V gene's germline CDR1 is SGHSA and CDR2 FRNQAP. With 0 bases removed from V and 4 bases from J, the gap between germline ends came to 8 bases. The chain's CDR3 is CASSLEGGEDTQYF. The CDR3 bases that were read are TGTGCAAGCAGCTTAGAGGGGGGCGAAGACACCCAGTAC.

Comment on this clone: Gene names and germline refer to mouse. The CDR3 extends 1 residue past the end of the read, so its final part is completed from the germline J gene. This sequence joins TRBV12-2 and TRBJ1-6; no firm D call. TRBJ1-6 qualifies as an ORF whose function is uncertain. The CDR3 has 14 amino acids. V lost 2 bases to trimming and J lost 3 bases, with 7 bases between them. Germline-derived CDR1 and CDR2 are SGHLS and HYDKME. CDR3 DNA (partial): TGTGCCAGCTCTCAACAGTACTATAATTCGCCCCTCTAC. Translating it yields CASSQQYYNSPLY. The full CDR3 sequence reads CASSQQYYNSPLYF.

About this clone itself: Mouse names are used for the genes. The sequenced fragment ends 1 residue before the CDR3 boundary, so the rest is inferred from the germline J gene. This rearrangement joins TRBV19 to TRBJ2-1; D may be TRBD1 or TRBD2 (6 bases each). V was cut by 1 base and J by 0 bases, with 11 bases left in between. The CDR3 spans 16 residues. Germline V gene lookup returns CDR1 FNHDT and CDR2 SITEND (reference sequence). Partial CDR3 DNA: TGTGCCAGCAGTATATTGGGGGCTTATAACTATGCTGAGCAGTTC. Translating gives CASSILGAYNYAEQF. The full CDR3 reads CASSILGAYNYAEQFF.

Comments on this clone: Germline and genes: mouse. The CDR3 end lies 1 residue beyond the end of the read and is filled in from the germline J gene. This chain joins TRBV2 and TRBJ2-7; 8 nucleotides match TRBD2. The CDR3 extends over 14 amino acids. In germline, CDR1 is LGHNA, CDR2 YSYQKL. V lost 3 bases to trimming and J lost 4 bases; unmatched junction nucleotides: 5. CDR3 in amino acids: CASSQSGGAYEQYF. Partial CDR3 DNA: TGTGCCAGCAGCCAGTCGGGGGGGGCGTATGAACAGTAC.

As regards this clone: Gene names follow the mouse nomenclature. The read ends 1 residue early relative to the CDR3; the germline J gene fills the gap. This sample also contains other DNA sequences that code for the same CDR3. V gene TRBV15 combines with J gene TRBJ2-1; 10 bases fit TRBD1. CDR1 and CDR2 (germline): SGHND, FRSKSL. The CDR3 runs to 17 residues. Unmatched junction bases numbered 11, after V lost 2 bases and J lost 7 bases. CDR3 bases read: TGTGCCAGCAGTTTACGAGTGGGACAGGGGAATAGGGCTGAGCAGTTC. Protein: CASSLRVGQGNRAEQF. The full CDR3 sequence reads CASSLRVGQGNRAEQFF.

This clone was seen a single time. Gene names are the mouse ones. The CDR3 end falls 1 residue outside the read, so it is completed with the germline J gene. J is TRBJ1-4 and V is TRBV12-1; 7 bases map to TRBD1. Losses at the gene ends were 6 bases for V and 1 base for J; bases not matched to a gene: 1. Germline V gene sequence: CDR1 SGHSN, CDR2 HYEKVE. This CDR3 has 13 residues. The CDR3 spells CASRDSSNERLFF. Incomplete CDR3 DNA: TGTGCCAGCAGGGACAGTTCCAACGAAAGATTATTT.

In the case of this clone: These gene names are mouse names. Read coverage stops 1 residue before the CDR3 terminus; the germline J gene supplies the remainder. The chain has TRBV12-1 and TRBJ2-3; D is unclear. The germline V gene encodes CDR1 SGHSN and CDR2 HYEKVE. Trimming cost V 5 bases and J 3 bases, with 8 bases left between them. The CDR3 totals 12 residues. The CDR3 DNA, read in part, is TGTGCCAGCTGGGGAGGGGCAGAAACGCTGTAT. It codes for CASWGGAETLY. The entire CDR3 protein is CASWGGAETLYF.

About this clone: Gene names refer to mouse genes. The CDR3 extends 1 residue past the end of the read, so its final part is completed from the germline J gene. J is TRBJ2-3 and V is TRBV4, with 9 bases lining up with TRBD1. CDR3 length: 15 residues. CDR1 is LGHDT and CDR2 is YNNKQL in the germline V gene (reference sequence). The V and J ends lost 5 bases and 2 bases, in that order; junction bases with no gene match: 5. This chain's CDR3 is CASSPRDRVAETLYF. The sequenced part of the CDR3 DNA is TGTGCCAGCAGCCCCCGGGACAGGGTTGCAGAAACGCTGTAT.

About this clone itself: The listed genes are named as in mouse. The read falls 1 residue short of the CDR3 end, and the missing part is taken from the germline J gene. The chain employs TRBV1 and TRBJ1-1; D is undetermined. V was trimmed by 1 base and J by 0 bases, leaving 3 bases between them. The CDR3 is made up of 13 amino acids. Germline-derived CDR1 and CDR2 are NSQYPW and LRSPGD (reference sequence). CDR3 loop: CTCSAVTNTEVFF. CDR3 bases read: TGCACCTGCAGTGCAGTGACAAACACAGAAGTCTTC.